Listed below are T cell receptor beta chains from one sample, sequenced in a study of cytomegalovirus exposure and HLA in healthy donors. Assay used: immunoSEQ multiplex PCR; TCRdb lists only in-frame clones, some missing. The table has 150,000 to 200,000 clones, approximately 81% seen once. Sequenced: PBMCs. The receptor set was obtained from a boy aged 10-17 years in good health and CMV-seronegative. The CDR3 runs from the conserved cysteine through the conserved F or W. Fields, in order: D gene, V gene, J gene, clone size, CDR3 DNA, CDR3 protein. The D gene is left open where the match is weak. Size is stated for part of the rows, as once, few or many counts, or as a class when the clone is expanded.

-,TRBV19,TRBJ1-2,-,TGTGCCAGTAGTATAGATTCGGCTAACTATGGCTACACCTTC,CASSIDSANYGYTF
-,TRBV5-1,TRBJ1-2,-,TGCGCCAGCAGCGACAGCACCTCTTATGGCTACACCTTC,CASSDSTSYGYTF
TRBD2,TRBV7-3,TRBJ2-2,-,TGTGCCAGCAGCGTTAGGACTAGCGGACTGAACACCGGGGAGCTGTTTTTT,CASSVRTSGLNTGELFF
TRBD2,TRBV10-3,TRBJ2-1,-,TGTGCCATCAGTCCTCCCGGGACTACCTACAATGAGCAGTTCTTC,CAISPPGTTYNEQFF
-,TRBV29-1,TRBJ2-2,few,TGCAGCGTTGTGGGACATCGGAACACCGGGGAGCTGTTTTTT,CSVVGHRNTGELFF
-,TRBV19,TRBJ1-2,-,TGTGCCAGTAGTATAACCCCGGGGAGGTCGGTCTATGGCTACACCTTC,CASSITPGRSVYGYTF
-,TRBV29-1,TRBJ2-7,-,TGCAGCGTTGTGACTGGGACTCTCTCCTACGAGCAGTACTTC,CSVVTGTLSYEQYF
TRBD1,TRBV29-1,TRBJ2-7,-,TGCAGCGTCAGGACAGGGGGGTCCTACGAGCAGTACTTC,CSVRTGGSYEQYF
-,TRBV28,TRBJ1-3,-,TGTGCCAGCAGTTTAAATCGCATGCGGGCTTCTGGAAACACCATATATTTT,CASSLNRMRASGNTIYF
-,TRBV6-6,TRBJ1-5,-,TGTGCCAGCAGTTATTACAGGGAAGGCAATCAGCCCCAGCATTTT,CASSYYREGNQPQHF
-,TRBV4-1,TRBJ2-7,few,TGCGCCAGCAGCCAAGTTCCTAGCGTTACCTCCTACGAGCAGTACTTC,CASSQVPSVTSYEQYF
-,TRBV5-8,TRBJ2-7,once,TGTGCCAGCAGCGAACGCGGGGCATCCAGCTACGAGCAGTACTTC,CASSERGASSYEQYF
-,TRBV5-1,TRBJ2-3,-,TGCGCCAGCAGCTGGGGGCTGCAGGGAGTAGATACGCAGTATTTT,CASSWGLQGVDTQYF